The clone carrying this TCR beta chain was seen many times. Its target is unknown. These data originate in a study of T cells in Graves' hyperthyroidism and ophthalmopathy. Study-wide results and limits: A model of 13 V-J pairs discriminated ophthalmopathy from stable hyperthyroidism. Blood samples included most of the expanded thyroid clonotypes exceeding 0.001.

Newly diagnosed patients aged 18 to 65 had hyperthyroidism of under 2 months' duration. Template material for amplifying TCR beta CDR3 regions consisted of RNA transcripts. First-round RT-PCR with HTBI primers amplified the TCR CDR3 region. MiXCR, applied by TCRdb to the multiplex PCR reads, yields one record per CDR3 protein. This sample has about 290,000 distinct CDR3 sequences, with about 14% found just once. Deletions cut 1 base from V and 0 bases from J, with 3 bases between. This CDR3 contains 13 residues. Germline lookup yields CDR1 KGHSH and CDR2 LQKENI. The chain couples TRBV18 to TRBJ2-5; the D is unclear. The sequencing sample was made of blood. The sequence came from a woman aged 25 to 39 with Graves' hyperthyroidism that later progressed to Graves' ophthalmopathy. The chain's CDR3 is CASSPLDQETQYF. The CDR3 nucleotides are TGTGCCAGCTCACCACTTGACCAAGAGACCCAGTACTTC.